These 8 T cell receptor beta chains were sequenced from one sample in a study of T cell repertoires in cytomegalovirus infection. Their specific antigens are unknown. TCRdb analysed the reads with MiXCR anew, one entry per CDR3 protein. This table has approximately 990,000 distinct CDR3 sequences, about 33% appearing once. This sample comprised cultured CD8+ T cells from PBMCs, obtained from culture after CMV antigen stimulation. The receptors stem from a human donor in good health (CMV status not recorded). Some clones in this sample may be carry-over from other donors' samples.

V gene TRBV6-5 combines with J gene TRBJ2-7; 7 positions match TRBD1. V trimming: 6 bases; J trimming: 4 bases; junction bases outside the gene matches: 12. CDR1 is MNHEY, CDR2 SVGAGI, per germline. The CDR3 runs 15 residues. CDR3 DNA sequence: TGTGCCAGCAGGGGCTTAAGGGGGACAGAATACGAGCAGTACGTC. Protein sequence: CASRGLRGTEYEQYV.

This clonotype has a count of ten or more. The rearrangement links TRBV7-2 to TRBJ2-5; 7 bases line up with TRBD1. V dropped 1 base and J dropped 2; count of bases not matched to a gene: 4. This CDR3 is 15 amino acids long. Germline CDR1 SGHTA, CDR2 FQGNSA. CDR3 bases: TGTGCCAGCAGCTTAGGGGACAGACTGCAAGAGACCCAGTACTTC. It is translated as CASSLGDRLQETQYF.

The chain carries TRBV27 and TRBJ1-2; D is unresolved. The CDR3 spans 16 residues. CDR1 MNHEY and CDR2 SMNVEV come from the germline V gene (reference sequence). The V end lost 5 bases, the J end lost 6 bases, and 22 bases lay between the germline ends. The CDR3 loop reads CASSPLEGFTPHGYTF. In nucleotides, the CDR3 is TGTGCCAGCAGTCCCTTGGAGGGCTTTACACCTCATGGCTACACCTTC.

V gene TRBV19 combines with J gene TRBJ1-2; D gene unclear. Trimming cost V 7 bases and J 0 bases, with 15 bases left between them. Germline CDR1 LNHDA, CDR2 SQIVND (reference sequence). CDR3 length equals 15 residues. In DNA form, the CDR3 reads TGTGCCAGTACCCCCGAACGGTTACCTAACTATGGCTACACCTTC. Protein sequence: CASTPERLPNYGYTF.

The table lists this clonotype with a few counts. The chain employs TRBV29-1 and TRBJ1-2, with D unresolved. V gave up 3 bases and J gave up 2 bases, with 13 bases separating them. This CDR3 has 14 residues. In germline, CDR1 is SQVTM, CDR2 ANQGSEA. CDR3 sequence: CSVEEEGPNYGYTF. In DNA, the CDR3 is TGCAGCGTTGAGGAGGAGGGTCCCAACTATGGCTACACCTTC.

This clonotype was counted a few times. One end of the junction does not line up with germline, which may come from a read error. The chain is built from TRBV4-2 and TRBJ2-1; 10 positions match TRBD2. The germline gives CDR1 LGHNA, CDR2 YNFKEQ. CDR3 size: 16 residues. Written as DNA, the CDR3 is TGTGCCAGCAGCCTTATAGCGGGGGGACGCTACGATGAGCAGTTCTTC. Its translation: CASSLIAGGRYDEQFF.

This clonotype has ten or more counts. The chain employs TRBV7-6 and TRBJ2-2; D perhaps matches TRBD2 (5 bases). The V and J ends lost 6 bases and 1 base respectively, with 6 bases between them. The CDR3 sequence is 13 residues long. Germline V gene data show CDR1 as SGHVS and CDR2 as FNYEAQ. CDR3 nucleotide sequence: TGTGCCAGCAGGACTAAGAACACCGGGGAGCTGTTTTTT. Translated: CASRTKNTGELFF.

This rearrangement joins TRBV4-1 to TRBJ2-7; D is unclear. Germline loops: CDR1 MGHRA, CDR2 YSYEKL. The CDR3 is 14 residues long. Trimming took off 8 bases at V and 0 bases at J, with 14 bases between the two ends. The CDR3 region has the DNA TGCGCCAGCCGTCAAGGATCGGGCTCCTACGAGCAGTACTTC. This encodes CASRQGSGSYEQYF.